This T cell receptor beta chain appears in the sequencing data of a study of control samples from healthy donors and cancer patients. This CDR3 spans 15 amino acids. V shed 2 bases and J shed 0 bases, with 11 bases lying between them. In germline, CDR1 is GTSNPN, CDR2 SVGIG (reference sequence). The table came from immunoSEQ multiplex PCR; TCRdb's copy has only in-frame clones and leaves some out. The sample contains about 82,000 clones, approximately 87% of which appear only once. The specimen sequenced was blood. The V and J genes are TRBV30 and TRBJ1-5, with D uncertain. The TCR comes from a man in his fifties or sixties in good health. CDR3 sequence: CAWSRAAYSNQPQHF. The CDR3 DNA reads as TGTGCCTGGAGTAGGGCCGCATATAGCAATCAGCCCCAGCATTTT.